A single sample is the source of the 5 T cell receptor beta chains below, sequenced in a study of breast tumors, draining lymph nodes, adjacent tissues. One entry per CDR3 protein results from TCRdb running MiXCR on the multiplex PCR reads. The data hold 200,000 or so distinct CDR3 sequences, with 31% observed a single time. The lymph nodes were axillary draining lymph nodes from breast cancer patients. Sequenced input: axillary lymph node tissue. These receptors were taken from a female donor with breast cancer. Some clones in this sample may be carry-over from other donors' samples.

This clonotype came up a few times. The J gene is TRBJ2-3, the V gene TRBV28; either TRBD1 or TRBD2 may fit D (5 bases each). The germline V and J ends were trimmed by 5 bases and 6 bases, with 21 bases remaining between them. This CDR3 spans 16 amino acids. In germline, CDR1 is MDHEN, CDR2 SYDVKM. CDR3 sequence: CASSTDDSLEGDTQYF. The CDR3 DNA follows: TGTGCCAGCAGTACCGATGACAGCCTAGAGGGGGATACGCAGTATTTT. Looking up the rest from reference TRBV28 and TRBJ2-3 gives the full variable domain: DVKVTQSSRYLVKRTGEKVFLECVQDMDHENMFWYRQDPGLGLRLIYFSYDVKMKEKGDIPEGYSVSREKKERFSLILESASTNQTSMYLCASSTDDSLEGDTQYFGPGTRLTVL.

Worth noting for this clonotype: A clone one base away is much larger, so this may be a read error. This chain links TRBV20-1 with TRBJ2-5; maybe TRBD2 (5 bases). Germline values: CDR1 DFQATT, CDR2 SNEGSKA (reference sequence). CDR3 length: 11 residues. Here the CDR3 reads CSAGVGETQSF. The CDR3 nucleotides read TGCAGTGCTGGGGTGGGAGAGACCCAGTCCTTC.

In this sample, this clonotype turned up many times. The V call is TRBV6-2 or TRBV6-3, the J call TRBJ2-1, with unresolved D. With 2 bases removed from V and 0 bases from J, the gap between germline ends came to 14 bases. This CDR3 region has 17 residues. The germline V gene has CDR1 MNHEY and CDR2 SVGEGT. The CDR3 here is CASSYPGAPSSYNEQFF. The CDR3 DNA is TGTGCCAGCAGTTACCCCGGAGCGCCCAGCTCCTACAATGAGCAGTTCTTC.

This clonotype was found many times. The chain combines TRBV20-1 with TRBJ1-2; the D is unclear. Germline V gene data show CDR1 as DFQATT and CDR2 as SNEGSKA (reference sequence). This CDR3 region has 14 residues. V was trimmed by 0 bases and J by 1 base, leaving 9 bases between them. The CDR3 sequence is CSAREGNYNYGYTF. The CDR3 DNA sequence: TGCAGTGCTAGAGAGGGCAACTATAACTATGGCTACACCTTC.

At least ten counts were recorded for this clonotype. V is TRBV4-3 and J is TRBJ2-2; the D call may be TRBD1 or TRBD2 (5 bases each). Germline CDR1 and CDR2: LGHNA and YSLEER. The CDR3 contains 15 residues. V was clipped by 3 bases and J by 0 bases, with 8 bases between them. The DNA of the CDR3 is TGCGCCAGCAGCCAGGGGACGACGAACACCGGGGAGCTGTTTTTT. This gives the protein CASSQGTTNTGELFF.